The entry below describes one T cell receptor beta chain. This record belongs to a study of cytomegalovirus exposure and HLA in healthy donors. The CDR3 covers 14 residues. Trimming took off 3 bases at V and 0 bases at J, with 8 bases between the two ends. Germline values: CDR1 ENHRY, CDR2 SYGVKD. 13 Jbeta primers and 60 Vbeta primers were used for the PCR. The repertoire was sequenced with immunoSEQ multiplex PCR; TCRdb's copy has only in-frame clones and lacks some. Recorded for this sample: 100,000 to 150,000 clones. The chain joins TRBV10-3 to TRBJ1-1; the D is unclear. The receptor comes from a man aged 18 to 30 in good health and CMV-seronegative. The sequenced sample consisted of PBMCs. The CDR3, as DNA: TGTGCCATCAGTGAAAACACGATGAACACTGAAGCTTTCTTT. Translated, it gives CAISENTMNTEAFF.